Following are 30 T cell receptor beta chains from one sample sequenced in a study of molecular identifiers for immune sequencing clone quantification. Via MiXCR, TCRdb re-called the PCR reads, giving one row per CDR3 protein. The table has approximately 590,000 distinct CDR3 sequences, about 25% seen once; the top ten hold 0.78%. Source material: naive CD8+ T cells from blood, with Jurkat cell RNA spiked in. As for subset: FACS-sorted CD8+CD4-CCR7+CD45RA+ naive T cells. All receptors come from a human donor in good health. Some libraries in this study had Jurkat cell RNA spiked in.

This clonotype has only a few counts. The gene calls are TRBV20-1 and TRBJ2-7; tentative D call: TRBD2 (5 bases). The V gene lost 2 bases and the J gene lost 1 base, with 12 bases spanning the gap. There are 14 residues in the CDR3. Looked up from germline, CDR1 is DFQATT and CDR2 is SNEGSKA (reference sequence). The CDR3, as DNA: TGCAGTGCTAGACCCGAGGGTGGATCCTACGAGCAGTACTTC. This codes for CSARPEGGSYEQYF.

This clonotype was seen many times. The chain couples TRBV29-1 to TRBJ2-4; a possible D gene is TRBD2 (6 bases). Trimming removed 3 bases at V and 1 base at J, with 7 bases between. Germline CDR1 and CDR2: SQVTM and ANQGSEA. This CDR3 comprises 13 residues. The chain's CDR3 is CSVELAAKNIQYF. In DNA, the CDR3 is TGCAGCGTTGAGCTAGCGGCCAAAAACATTCAGTACTTC.

This clonotype was seen a few times. The chain carries TRBV6-2 or TRBV6-3 and TRBJ1-5; 9 bases align to TRBD1. Losses at the gene ends were 4 bases for V and 6 bases for J; bases not matched to a gene: 7. Germline CDR1 MNHEY, CDR2 SVGEGT. The CDR3 has 15 residues. CDR3 bases: TGTGCCAGCAGTTTGTCGGGACAGGGAGTTCAGCCCCAGCATTTT. This gives the protein CASSLSGQGVQPQHF.

This clonotype was detected many times. This rearrangement joins TRBV27 to TRBJ2-6; the D gene is possibly TRBD1 (5 bases). Trimming left V 6 bases short and J 0 bases short, with 9 bases between. This CDR3 contains 15 residues. Germline assignment: CDR1 MNHEY and CDR2 SMNVEV (reference sequence). The CDR3 region is CASRQGISGANVLTF. CDR3 nucleotide sequence: TGTGCCAGCAGGCAGGGCATCTCTGGGGCCAACGTCCTGACTTTC.

The chain recombines TRBV3-1 with TRBJ1-5; 9 nucleotides agree with TRBD1. V was pared by 0 bases and J by 6 bases, with 3 bases of the junction left unmatched. The CDR3 loop spans 15 amino acids. From germline, CDR1 is LGHDT and CDR2 YNNKEL (reference sequence). The CDR3: CASSQEGTGPQPQHF. CDR3 bases: TGTGCCAGCAGCCAAGAAGGGACAGGGCCTCAGCCCCAGCATTTT.

Many counts were recorded for this clonotype. The chain couples TRBV29-1 to TRBJ2-2; 7 nucleotides agree with TRBD2. There are 12 residues in the CDR3. The ends lost 6 bases at V and 5 bases at J; junction bases unmatched: 3. CDR1 SQVTM and CDR2 ANQGSEA come from the germline V gene. The chain's CDR3 is CSVGGGTGELFF. The CDR3, as DNA: TGCAGCGTGGGCGGGGGAACCGGGGAGCTGTTTTTT.

Worth noting for this clonotype: This may be a read error, as it is one base from a much larger clone. V usage is TRBV27 and J usage is TRBJ2-1; a possible D gene is TRBD2 (6 bases). Germline lookup yields CDR1 MNHEY and CDR2 SMNVEV (reference sequence). The CDR3 runs to 13 residues. Written as DNA, the CDR3 is TGTGTCAGCAGTTTATCGGGGGACCATGAGCAGTTCTTC. Encoded protein: CVSSLSGDHEQFF.

Of note for this clonotype: With a much larger clone just one base away, this may be a read error. V is TRBV5-5 and J is TRBJ2-7, with 8 positions matching TRBD2. CDR1 is SGHKS, CDR2 YYEKEE, per germline (reference sequence). The CDR3 extends over 16 amino acids. CDR3 sequence reads: CANSLAKISGGYEQYF. In DNA, the CDR3 is TGTGCCAACAGCTTGGCCAAGATCAGCGGGGGCTACGAGCAGTACTTC.

This chain connects TRBV7-2 to TRBJ2-7, with TRBD2 matching over 8 bases. This CDR3 spans 15 amino acids. Trimming removed 5 bases from V and 2 bases from J; junction bases left unmatched: 8. From germline, CDR1 is SGHTA and CDR2 FQGNSA. Here the CDR3 DNA reads TGTGCCAGCAGCAAAACTAGCGGTGGCGCCTACGAGCAGTACTTC. This gives the protein CASSKTSGGAYEQYF. Using reference TRBV7-2 and TRBJ2-7 for the parts outside the CDR3, the full variable domain is GAGVSQSPSNKVTEKGKDVELRCDPISGHTALYWYRQSLGQGLEFLIYFQGNSAPDKSGLPSDRFSAERTGGSVSTLTIQRTQQEDSAVYLCASSKTSGGAYEQYFGPGTRLTVT.

This clonotype turned up a few times. The conserved phenylalanine or tryptophan normally closing the CDR3 is absent here, so this likely arose from a read error. The chain is built from TRBV6-2 or TRBV6-3 and TRBJ1-2; D not resolved. CDR3 length: 17 amino acids. Germline V gene data show CDR1 as MNHEY and CDR2 as SVGEGT. V dropped 4 bases and J dropped 2 bases, with 20 bases sitting between them. CDR3 loop: CASSSTAPQDNNYGYTL. The CDR3, as DNA: TGTGCCAGCAGTTCCACCGCTCCCCAGGATAACAACTATGGCTACACCCTC.

This clonotype was seen more than once but under ten times. The chain uses TRBV7-9 and TRBJ2-1, with D perhaps given as TRBD1 or TRBD2 (7 bases each). The V end was cut by 5 bases, the J end by 7 bases, with 24 bases between. The CDR3 spans 17 residues. Germline CDR1 reads SEHNR; CDR2 reads FQNEAQ (reference sequence). CDR3 sequence (DNA): TGTGCCAGCAGCCGACGCGCAGGGGGAGGGAAGGGGAATGAGCAGTTCTTC. It specifies CASSRRAGGGKGNEQFF.

Comments on this clonotype: It may be a read error: a sequence one base away is much more abundant. The rearrangement links TRBV5-3 to TRBJ1-4; D ambiguous. TRBV5-3 is an open reading frame whose function is uncertain. V was trimmed by 10 bases and J by 5 bases, leaving 9 bases between them. The CDR3 contains 11 residues. CDR3 DNA: TGTGCCTGCAGCGTGAATGAAAAACTGTTTTTT. As protein: CACSVNEKLFF.

This clonotype was observed once. The chain joins TRBV7-9 to TRBJ2-7, with a weak D call TRBD2 (6 bases). This CDR3 has 15 residues. Trimming cost V 6 bases and J 5 bases, with 20 bases left between them. CDR1 and CDR2 (germline): SEHNR, FQNEAQ (reference sequence). CDR3 amino acids: CASRHPVGGVHEQYF. The CDR3 DNA sequence: TGTGCCAGCAGACACCCGGTTGGAGGGGTCCACGAGCAGTACTTC.

This clonotype was observed at least ten times. The rearrangement uses TRBV9 and TRBJ1-1; D is perhaps TRBD1 (5 bases). CDR3 length: 13 residues. Germline V gives CDR1 SGDLS, CDR2 YYNGEE. Trimming cost V 2 bases and J 8 bases, with 13 bases left between them. Here the CDR3 reads CASSVGGGAEAFF. The CDR3 DNA follows: TGTGCCAGCAGCGTGGGAGGCGGGGCCGAAGCTTTCTTT.

There are many counts of this clonotype. This rearrangement joins TRBV7-9 to TRBJ1-1; D gene unclear. The germline V and J ends were trimmed by 5 bases and 0 bases, with 7 bases remaining between them. Germline-derived CDR1 and CDR2 are SEHNR and FQNEAQ (reference sequence). The CDR3 runs 13 residues. The CDR3 DNA reads as TGTGCCAGCAGCGACGGAATGAACACTGAAGCTTTCTTT. Translating it yields CASSDGMNTEAFF. The complete variable domain, with remaining parts taken from reference TRBV7-9 and TRBJ1-1, reads DTGVSQNPRHKITKRGQNVTFRCDPISEHNRLYWYRQTLGQGPEFLTYFQNEAQLEKSRLLSDRFSAERPKGSFSTLEIQRTEQGDSAMYLCASSDGMNTEAFFGQGTRLTVV.

This clonotype came up a few times. The chain recombines TRBV19 with TRBJ1-6, with a tentative D call TRBD1 (5 bases). Trimming stripped 4 bases from V and 4 bases from J, with 8 bases between. Germline lookup yields CDR1 LNHDA and CDR2 SQIVND (reference sequence). This CDR3 comprises 14 residues. The DNA of the CDR3 is TGTGCCAGTAGTAGGGGGGGTTATAATTCACCCCTCCACTTT. Protein sequence: CASSRGGYNSPLHF.

This clonotype was found a few times. The gene calls are TRBV4-3 and TRBJ2-7, with a weak D call TRBD1 (6 bases). Germline V CDR1 and CDR2: LGHNA, YSLEER. The CDR3 extends over 16 amino acids. V was trimmed by 2 bases and J by 0 bases, leaving 14 bases between them. CDR3 DNA sequence: TGCGCCAGCAGCCAAAGGCACGGGACACCCTCCTACGAGCAGTACTTC. Protein product: CASSQRHGTPSYEQYF.

The chain recombines TRBV6-2 or TRBV6-3 with TRBJ2-2, with D perhaps TRBD2 (5 bases). The CDR3 extends over 17 amino acids. Germline V gene data show CDR1 as MNHEY and CDR2 as SVGEGT. The V end was cut by 6 bases, the J end by 2 bases, with 19 bases between. CDR3 protein: CASSAPVYGVNTGELFF. The CDR3 DNA reads TGTGCCAGCAGCGCACCCGTCTACGGGGTAAACACCGGGGAGCTGTTTTTT.

This clonotype came up many times. The chain links TRBV7-9 to TRBJ1-6; 8 positions match TRBD1. The CDR3 is 12 residues long. Germline V gives CDR1 SEHNR, CDR2 FQNEAQ (reference sequence). The junction had 1 base not matched to a gene; V was cut back by 8 bases and J by 7 bases. The CDR3 nucleotides are TGTGCCAGCCAGGGGGCGAATTCACCCCTCCACTTT. It codes for CASQGANSPLHF.

This clonotype has a count of ten or more. In DNA, the CDR3 is TGTGCCAGCAGTTACGCGACAGGACAGCCCCAGCATTTT. The encoded protein is CASSYATGQPQHF. The chain is built from TRBV6-5 and TRBJ1-5; a weak D match, TRBD1 (6 bases). The CDR3 is 13 residues long. V gave up 2 bases and J gave up 7 bases, with 9 bases separating them. Germline lookup yields CDR1 MNHEY and CDR2 SVGAGI.

The rearrangement uses TRBV20-1 and TRBJ2-7, with D possibly TRBD1 on 6 matching bases. Trimming took off 3 bases at V and 2 bases at J, with 20 bases between the two ends. Germline lookup yields CDR1 DFQATT and CDR2 SNEGSKA (reference sequence). The CDR3 is 16 residues long. This CDR3 is CSARPLERGSPYEQYF. In nucleotides, the CDR3 is TGCAGTGCTAGGCCCCTAGAGAGGGGGAGTCCCTACGAGCAGTACTTC.

The sample holds many counts of this clonotype. The V gene is TRBV20-1, the J gene TRBJ2-7, with 7 bases identical to TRBD2. CDR3 length: 14 amino acids. Germline CDR1 reads DFQATT; CDR2 reads SNEGSKA (reference sequence). V lost 2 bases, J lost 6 bases, and 10 bases stayed unmatched. CDR3 DNA: TGCAGTGCTAGAACTAGCGCTCGACTCTTCGAGCAGTACTTC. This sequence encodes CSARTSARLFEQYF.

Note on this clonotype: This clone may be a read error of a much larger clone one base away. The gene calls are TRBV7-6 and TRBJ2-3; tentative D call: TRBD2 (5 bases). The CDR3 runs 16 residues. CDR1 is SGHVS, CDR2 FNYEAQ, per germline. Trimming took off 5 bases at V and 0 bases at J, with 15 bases between the two ends. Here the CDR3 DNA reads TGTGCCAGCAGCACCGGGATAGACTCTAGCACAGATACGCAGTATTTT. Residues: CASSTGIDSSTDTQYF. The whole variable domain, remainder taken from reference TRBV7-6 and TRBJ2-3, is GAGVSQSPRYKVTKRGQDVALRCDPISGHVSLYWYRQALGQGPEFLTYFNYEAQQDKSGLPNDRFSAERPEGSISTLTIQRTEQRDSAMYRCASSTGIDSSTDTQYFGPGTRLTVL.

V usage is TRBV12-5 and J usage is TRBJ2-3, with D hard to call. The length of the CDR3 is 11 residues. CDR1 is LGHNT, CDR2 FRNRAP, per germline. V gave up 6 bases and J gave up 7 bases, with 8 bases separating them. This chain's CDR3 is CASGDPNTQYF. CDR3 bases: TGTGCTAGTGGGGATCCGAATACGCAGTATTTT.

This chain connects TRBV19 to TRBJ2-1, with 7 bases matching TRBD1. The CDR3 is made up of 15 amino acids. Germline-derived CDR1 and CDR2 are LNHDA and SQIVND (reference sequence). V lost 3 bases to trimming and J lost 5 bases; unmatched junction nucleotides: 7. CDR3 protein: CASSIGTRGHNEQFF. CDR3 DNA sequence: TGTGCCAGTAGTATTGGGACGAGGGGGCACAATGAGCAGTTCTTC.

The chain joins TRBV7-6 to TRBJ1-1, with D maybe TRBD1 (5 bases). CDR1 is SGHVS, CDR2 FNYEAQ, per germline. CDR3 length equals 14 residues. V was trimmed by 1 base and J by 8 bases, leaving 14 bases between them. Here the CDR3 reads CASSLGPPGTEAFF. The CDR3 coding sequence is TGTGCCAGCAGCTTAGGGCCGCCGGGGACCGAAGCTTTCTTT.

Remarks on this clonotype: A much larger clone is a single base away; this may be a read error. This sequence joins TRBV6-1 and TRBJ2-7, with D perhaps matching TRBD1 (5 bases). In germline, CDR1 is MNHNS, CDR2 SASEGT. This CDR3 has 10 amino acids. The CDR3 sequence is CTTSGFEQYF. CDR3 nucleotide sequence: TGTACCACGTCAGGGTTCGAGCAGTACTTC.

The chain carries TRBV7-2 and TRBJ2-7, with 10 bases that match TRBD1. Germline V gives CDR1 SGHTA, CDR2 FQGNSA. J gave up 2 bases and V 4 bases, and 11 bases lay outside the gene matches. The CDR3 is made up of 17 amino acids. CDR3 DNA sequence: TGTGCCAGCAGCTACACCCCGGGACAGGGGTTTGCCTACGAGCAGTACTTC. Encoded protein: CASSYTPGQGFAYEQYF. The variable domain in full, completed from reference TRBV7-2 and TRBJ2-7, reads GAGVSQSPSNKVTEKGKDVELRCDPISGHTALYWYRQSLGQGLEFLIYFQGNSAPDKSGLPSDRFSAERTGGSVSTLTIQRTQQEDSAVYLCASSYTPGQGFAYEQYFGPGTRLTVT.

With regard to this clonotype: The junction departs from the called germline gene at one end, perhaps through a read error. The chain uses TRBV7-9 and TRBJ1-1, with D perhaps matching TRBD1 (5 bases). CDR1 and CDR2 from the germline V gene are SEHNR and FQNEAQ (reference sequence). CDR3 length equals 14 residues. CDR3 bases: TGTGCCAGCGGCTTAGGTGGCGGGGGCACTGAAGCTTTCTTT. This translates into CASGLGGGGTEAFF.

Comment on this clonotype: A read error may explain this, as a much larger clone is one base away. This chain connects TRBV4-1 to TRBJ2-3; maybe TRBD1 (5 bases). The V and J ends lost 4 bases and 2 bases respectively, with 19 bases between them. CDR3 length: 17 residues. CDR1 MGHRA and CDR2 YSYEKL come from the germline V gene. DNA for the CDR3: TGCGCCAGCAGCCGGTTCTGGCCAGGACAACACACAGATACGCAGTATTTT. It translates to CASSRFWPGQHTDTQYF.